Following are 10 T cell receptor beta chains from one sample sequenced in a study of T cell responses to AZD1222 COVID-19 vaccine (dated by TCRdb to about 2021). The library relied on the immunoSEQ multiplex PCR assay. Held by TCRdb, this immuneACCESS table contains in-frame sequences only and omits some clones. Under half of the omission traces to an unresolved V gene where checked; the cause of the rest is unknown. The table for this sample lists roughly 200,000 clones; around 93% of them were counted only once. Clones ranked in the top ten supply around 1% of the sample. The time point label, as the study defines it: about 28 days (+/-7) after the second vaccine dose. The sample's treatment or condition label, decoded: meningococcal conjugate vaccine given as trial control. Source: peripheral blood, taken 28 days after the second dose of the MenACWY control vaccine. All receptors derive from an adult who received the MenACWY meningococcal vaccine as a control.

The chain links TRBV4-3 to TRBJ1-3; 7 bases line up with TRBD1. The CDR3 is 16 residues long. Germline lookup yields CDR1 LGHNA and CDR2 YSLEER. Trimming cost V 1 base and J 0 bases; bases outside gene matches: 3. The DNA for the CDR3 is TGCGCCAGCAGCCAAGTCCACAGGGGCTCTGGAAACACCATATATTTT. The encoded protein is CASSQVHRGSGNTIYF.

This chain uses TRBV5-1 with TRBJ2-3, with D possibly being TRBD2 (6 bases). Trimming took off 2 bases at V and 2 bases at J, with 9 bases between the two ends. The CDR3 has 14 amino acids. Germline V gene lookup returns CDR1 SGHRS and CDR2 YFSETQ. The CDR3 sequence: CASSFTGLTDTQYF. CDR3 sequence (DNA): TGCGCCAGCAGCTTTACGGGACTCACAGATACGCAGTATTTT.

This rearrangement joins TRBV3-1 (or the pseudogene TRBV3-2) to TRBJ2-3; D uncertain. V was clipped by 4 bases and J by 2 bases, with 10 bases between them. This CDR3 region has 14 residues. Germline CDR1 reads LGHDT; CDR2 reads YNNKEL (reference sequence). As DNA, the CDR3 is TGTGCCAGCAGCCCCCAAGGGTACACAGATACGCAGTATTTT. This translates into CASSPQGYTDTQYF.

The CDR3 DNA reads TGTGCCAGCAGCGCTGGGTACCGGGCAGGGCGTCAGCCCCAGCATTTT. Translated: CASSAGYRAGRQPQHF. The rearrangement links TRBV5-8 to TRBJ1-5, with a weak D call TRBD1 (5 bases). With 4 bases removed from V and 6 bases from J, the gap between germline ends came to 20 bases. The CDR3 sequence is 16 residues long. Germline values: CDR1 SGHTS, CDR2 YDEGEE.

The chain links TRBV12-3 or TRBV12-4 to TRBJ2-2; TRBD1 is a possible D gene (5 bases). With 7 bases removed from V and 1 base from J, the gap between germline ends came to 7 bases. The CDR3 length is 13 residues. The CDR3 loop reads CASMQGNTGELFF. The CDR3 DNA sequence: TGTGCCAGCATGCAGGGGAACACCGGGGAGCTGTTTTTT.

V gene TRBV6-2 or TRBV6-3 combines with J gene TRBJ2-5; no reliable D call. Germline V gene sequence: CDR1 MNHEY, CDR2 SVGEGT. V lost 2 bases and J 5 bases, leaving 18 bases between the germline ends. This CDR3 region has 16 residues. The CDR3: CASSYVSRRIGETQYF. The CDR3 nucleotides are TGTGCCAGCAGTTACGTCTCAAGGCGGATTGGGGAGACCCAGTACTTC.

This clone was seen a few times. The chain employs TRBV20-1 and TRBJ1-4; a weak D match, TRBD1 (6 bases). Germline assignment: CDR1 DFQATT and CDR2 SNEGSKA (reference sequence). CDR3 length: 18 residues. Trimming pared 3 bases from V and 6 bases from J, leaving 26 bases between. CDR3 amino acids: CSASSGAAGVTFDEKLFF. The CDR3 nucleotides are TGCAGTGCTAGTTCAGGGGCGGCTGGAGTGACGTTTGATGAAAAACTGTTTTTT.

The chain recombines TRBV27 with TRBJ1-6, with D maybe TRBD1 (6 bases). The CDR3 runs 17 residues. Deletions cut 2 bases from V and 0 bases from J, with 11 bases between. Germline CDR1 MNHEY, CDR2 SMNVEV (reference sequence). In nucleotides, the CDR3 is TGTGCCAGCAGTTTACGGGGGGCGAACTCCTATAATTCACCCCTCCACTTT. This codes for CASSLRGANSYNSPLHF.

CDR3 sequence reads: CASSQDHLTGAGYTF. The CDR3 DNA reads as TGCGCCAGCAGCCAAGACCACCTTACAGGGGCTGGCTACACCTTC. The chain couples TRBV4-3 to TRBJ1-2; 7 bases are shared with TRBD1. Germline values: CDR1 LGHNA, CDR2 YSLEER. V was clipped by 0 bases and J by 7 bases; unmatched bases: 8. The CDR3 is 15 amino acids.

The V and J genes are TRBV18 and TRBJ2-5; D may be TRBD2 (6 bases). Trimming stripped 6 bases from V and 7 bases from J, with 18 bases between. Germline CDR1 KGHSH, CDR2 LQKENI. This CDR3 is built from 14 residues. The CDR3 bases are TGTGCCAGCTCCGCTGGGGGGACGATCGGGACCCAGTACTTC. This translates into CASSAGGTIGTQYF.